The clone carrying this T cell receptor (beta chain) came up a few times. The sample comes from a study of blood T cell repertoires in COVID-19. The CDR3 is 14 amino acids. Germline CDR1 is SGHTA and CDR2 is FQGTGA. J gave up 9 bases and V 5 bases, and 7 bases lay outside the gene matches. In the authors' workflow: Using reference gene primer amplification, nucleated cell counts were estimated. Only in-frame clones appear in the TCRdb table, and some are missing; sequencing was by immunoSEQ multiplex PCR. D and trimming come from the DNA, and the V and J calls and clone size come from that table. This sample carries roughly 40,000 clones, just over 85% of them seen once, and the ten largest clones take around 64%.

The rearrangement joins TRBV7-3 to TRBJ2-1, with 10 bases that match TRBD2. The source of this sequence is a man between 65 and 79 years old with acute or convalescent COVID-19. The sample comprised peripheral blood. The CDR3 DNA follows: TGTGCCAGCAGCCTCGAGCGGGAGGGCTCTGAGCAGTTCTTC. Protein sequence: CASSLEREGSEQFF.